This entry lists 7 T cell receptor beta chains sequenced from one sample in a study of T cells after yellow fever vaccination. TCRdb ran MiXCR on the 5' RACE reads and lists one entry per CDR3 protein. Of about 510,000 distinct CDR3 sequences in the sample, around a fifth are singletons; the top ten hold about 16%. The sequencing here drew on PBMCs, taken 21 days after the first yellow fever vaccination. These receptors came from a man between 18 and 35 years old who received the YFV17D yellow fever vaccine.

The genes are TRBV25-1 and TRBJ1-6, with 7 bases aligning to TRBD1. V gave up 2 bases and J gave up 8 bases; unmatched junction bases: 6. The CDR3 covers 15 residues. The V gene's germline CDR1 is MGHDK and CDR2 SYGVNS. CDR3 DNA: TGTGCCAGCAGTGAAGGGGGCAGGGGGGATTCACCCCTCCACTTT. This sequence encodes CASSEGGRGDSPLHF.

The chain employs TRBV5-6 and TRBJ1-6; no definite D call. The CDR3 spans 14 residues. Germline V gene data show CDR1 as SGHDT and CDR2 as YYEEEE. Trimming took off 1 base at V and 8 bases at J, with 10 bases between the two ends. CDR3 protein: CASSLRVRYSPLHF. The CDR3 DNA follows: TGTGCCAGCAGCTTGAGGGTGCGATATTCACCCCTCCACTTT.

This chain connects TRBV5-6 to TRBJ2-7; no definite D call. The V end was cut by 2 bases, the J end by 3 bases, with 6 bases between. Germline V lookup: CDR1 SGHDT, CDR2 YYEEEE. The CDR3 has 12 amino acids. CDR3 sequence (DNA): TGTGCCAGCAGCTTTGGATTCTACGAGCAGTACTTC. It codes for CASSFGFYEQYF.

This clonotype was observed a few times. The J gene is TRBJ2-3, the V gene TRBV19; weak D call: TRBD1 (6 bases). Germline V gives CDR1 LNHDA, CDR2 SQIVND (reference sequence). The ends were cut back, 6 bases at V and 6 bases at J, with 25 bases in the middle. This CDR3 has 17 residues. CDR3 nucleotides: TGTGCCAGTAGCCTACCTCCCGGGACAACATCTGTGGATACGCAGTATTTT. Protein product: CASSLPPGTTSVDTQYF. Variable domain in full (rest from reference TRBV19 and TRBJ2-3): DGGITQSPKYLFRKEGQNVTLSCEQNLNHDAMYWYRQDPGQGLRLIYYSQIVNDFQKGDIAEGYSVSREKKESFPLTVTSAQKNPTAFYLCASSLPPGTTSVDTQYFGPGTRLTVL.

This clonotype has a count of ten or more. The chain uses TRBV5-5 and TRBJ2-7; D may be TRBD1 (6 bases). There are 13 residues in the CDR3. Deletions cut 4 bases from V and 2 bases from J, with 10 bases between. Per the germline V gene, CDR1 is SGHKS and CDR2 is YYEKEE (reference sequence). This chain's CDR3 is CASSLQGAYEQYV. As DNA, the CDR3 is TGTGCCAGCAGCCTACAGGGAGCCTACGAGCAGTACGTC.

The chain uses TRBV7-9 and TRBJ2-5, with TRBD1 identical over 10 bases. V shed 5 bases, J shed 4 bases, and the junction held 10 bases outside the gene matches. CDR3 length: 16 amino acids. Per the germline V gene, CDR1 is SEHNR and CDR2 is FQNEAQ (reference sequence). CDR3 amino acids: CASSTRDRGMLETQYF. The CDR3 DNA reads TGTGCCAGCAGCACGCGGGACAGGGGTATGCTAGAGACCCAGTACTTC.

The chain links TRBV5-1 to TRBJ2-7, with 11 bases identical to TRBD2. CDR1 SGHRS and CDR2 YFSETQ come from the germline V gene. Trimming took 4 bases from V and 7 from J; bases not matched to a gene: 4. The CDR3 has 13 amino acids. The CDR3 loop reads CASSAGLAVEQYF. DNA for the CDR3: TGCGCCAGCAGCGCGGGACTAGCGGTTGAGCAGTACTTC.